The 9 T cell receptor beta chains below were found in one sample sequenced in a study of CD8 T cells in ankylosing spondylitis. TCRdb re-derived calls from the 5' RACE reads in MiXCR, one entry per CDR3 protein. Of some 130,000 distinct CDR3 sequences in the sample, 6% to 8.5% were seen once. The sequencing input was blood, either unsorted or a sorted T cell fraction (not recorded which). The receptors shown here come from a female donor with ankylosing spondylitis or in good health (not recorded which).

The chain recombines TRBV12-3 or TRBV12-4 with TRBJ1-6; weak D call: TRBD1 (6 bases). V was pared by 9 bases and J by 8 bases, with 17 bases between. CDR3 length: 14 residues. The CDR3 spells CASATGTLHSPLHF. The CDR3 DNA reads as TGTGCCAGTGCTACCGGGACACTGCATTCACCCCTCCACTTT.

This clonotype was observed many times. The V and J genes are TRBV7-2 and TRBJ1-3; 8 nucleotides match TRBD1. The CDR3 consists of 16 residues. The ends lost 1 base at V and 0 bases at J; junction bases unmatched: 2. The germline V gene encodes CDR1 SGHTA and CDR2 FQGNSA. The CDR3 is CASSLVDRVSGNTIYF. CDR3 sequence (DNA): TGTGCCAGCAGCTTAGTGGACAGGGTCTCTGGAAACACCATATATTTT.

The gene calls are TRBV7-3 and TRBJ1-2, with D uncertain. The germline gives CDR1 SGHTA, CDR2 FQGTGA. This CDR3 spans 15 amino acids. V dropped 2 bases and J dropped 1 base, with 11 bases sitting between them. For the CDR3, the DNA is TGTGCCAGCAGCTTAGGAGAAGGCCTTAACTATGGCTACACCTTC. It yields the protein CASSLGEGLNYGYTF.

Many counts were recorded for this clonotype. CDR3 DNA sequence: TGCGCCAGCAGCTCGGACAGGATCAACTACGAGCAGTACTTC. This codes for CASSSDRINYEQYF. The chain employs TRBV5-1 and TRBJ2-7; TRBD1 agrees at 7 bases. The germline V gene encodes CDR1 SGHRS and CDR2 YFSETQ. CDR3 length: 14 residues. The ends lost 3 bases at V and 3 bases at J; junction bases unmatched: 6.

Many counts were recorded for this clonotype. The chain links TRBV5-1 to TRBJ2-1; D may be TRBD2 (6 bases). The CDR3 spans 16 residues. Deletions cut 0 bases from V and 2 bases from J, with 12 bases between. Germline CDR1 reads SGHRS; CDR2 reads YFSETQ. This chain's CDR3 is CASSLAGGTTYNEQFF. The CDR3 bases are TGCGCCAGCAGCTTGGCCGGGGGTACAACCTACAATGAGCAGTTCTTC.

This clonotype was counted many times. CDR3: CASSQDGTNEKLFF. CDR3 DNA: TGCGCCAGCAGCCAAGATGGGACAAATGAAAAACTGTTTTTT. The chain carries TRBV4-1 and TRBJ1-4; TRBD1 might be the D (6 bases). V lost 0 bases and J lost 5, with 7 bases in between. The CDR3 extends over 14 amino acids. Germline V gene lookup returns CDR1 MGHRA and CDR2 YSYEKL.

This clonotype has at least ten counts. V and J are TRBV7-2 and TRBJ1-1, with D tentatively TRBD1 (6 bases). Germline V gene sequence: CDR1 SGHTA, CDR2 FQGNSA. The CDR3 is 14 amino acids. V lost 5 bases, J lost 3 bases, and 13 bases lay in between. The CDR3 here is CASSIGPGDTEAFF. The CDR3 DNA follows: TGTGCCAGCAGCATAGGGCCAGGGGACACTGAAGCTTTCTTT.

The table lists this clonotype with many counts. The V and J genes are TRBV5-6 and TRBJ2-2, with 7 bases fitting TRBD1. Germline CDR1 and CDR2: SGHDT and YYEEEE. This CDR3 has 15 amino acids. Germline trimming cut 4 bases from V and 5 bases from J; bases unmatched to any gene: 8. The CDR3 spells CASSTYRGRTGELFF. The CDR3 DNA follows: TGTGCCAGCAGCACATACAGGGGTCGGACCGGGGAGCTGTTTTTT.

In this sample, this clonotype turned up many times. As DNA, the CDR3 is TGCGCCAGCAGCTTATCCAGGGATTGGACTAGCGGGGGAAATGAGCAGTTCTTC. Translated, it gives CASSLSRDWTSGGNEQFF. The V and J genes are TRBV5-1 and TRBJ2-1; 13 bases are shared with TRBD2. J was trimmed by 7 bases and V by 2 bases; bases with no gene match: 12. The CDR3 is 18 amino acids. The germline V gene encodes CDR1 SGHRS and CDR2 YFSETQ.